This passage covers 7 T cell receptor beta chains from one sample sequenced in a study of blood T cell repertoires in COVID-19. The repertoire was sequenced with immunoSEQ multiplex PCR; TCRdb's copy has only in-frame clones and lacks some. The table includes around 42,000 clones, about 83% detected once. Sequenced material: peripheral blood. These receptors originate from an elderly woman with acute or convalescent COVID-19.

This CDR3 is CASSPSGSAWIRGWGYTF. DNA for the CDR3: TGTGCCAGCAGCCCATCCGGCAGTGCCTGGATTAGGGGATGGGGCTACACCTTC. J is TRBJ1-2 and V is TRBV5-6, with D possibly matching TRBD1 (5 bases). From germline, CDR1 is SGHDT and CDR2 YYEEEE. Trimming pared 4 bases from V and 8 bases from J, leaving 30 bases between. The CDR3 is 18 residues long.

The genes are TRBV6-5 and TRBJ2-1; 7 nucleotides align to TRBD1. J gave up 10 bases and V 5 bases, and 11 bases lay outside the gene matches. The CDR3 is 14 residues long. CDR1 and CDR2 (germline): MNHEY, SVGAGI. The CDR3 coding sequence is TGTGCCAGCAGTCCCCCGGACAGGTTCGGCGAGCAGTTCTTC. Translation: CASSPPDRFGEQFF.

The CDR3 region is CASSLRGSGQYF. The CDR3 coding sequence is TGTGCCAGCAGCTTGCGAGGGTCGGGGCAGTATTTT. The V gene is TRBV5-5, the J gene TRBJ2-3, with D possibly being TRBD2 (5 bases). Germline V gene sequence: CDR1 SGHKS, CDR2 YYEKEE (reference sequence). There are 12 residues in the CDR3. Between the trimmed V and J ends, which lost 1 base and 11 bases, there was a span of 11 bases. The complete variable domain, with remaining parts taken from reference TRBV5-5 and TRBJ2-3, reads DAGVTQSPTHLIKTRGQQVTLRCSPISGHKSVSWYQQVLGQGPQFIFQYYEKEERGRGNFPDRFSARQFPNYSSELNVNALLLGDSALYLCASSLRGSGQYFGPGTRLTVL.

V gene TRBV18 combines with J gene TRBJ1-1, with D possibly TRBD1 on 6 matching bases. CDR3 length equals 12 residues. Trimming removed 6 bases from V and 8 bases from J, with 13 bases in between. CDR1 and CDR2 from the germline V gene are KGHSH and LQKENI. CDR3 DNA sequence: TGTGCCAGCTCGGCCCGGGACATCGAAGCTTTCTTT. It codes for CASSARDIEAFF.

This clone was seen just once. J is TRBJ1-5 and V is TRBV19, with D perhaps TRBD1 (5 bases). This CDR3 comprises 16 residues. Germline V gene lookup returns CDR1 LNHDA and CDR2 SQIVND (reference sequence). V dropped 3 bases and J dropped 4 bases, with 16 bases sitting between them. In nucleotides, the CDR3 is TGTGCCAGTAGTATCCACGTGCAGGGTTCGAATCAGCCCCAGCATTTT. Its translation is CASSIHVQGSNQPQHF.

The chain uses TRBV4-2 and TRBJ2-2; tentatively, D is TRBD2 (6 bases). Germline CDR1 reads LGHNA; CDR2 reads YNFKEQ. With 4 bases removed from V and 5 bases from J, the gap between germline ends came to 14 bases. CDR3 length equals 15 residues. In DNA, the CDR3 is TGTGCCAGCAGCCGTGCGGGGTTAGGTACCGGGGAGCTGTTTTTT. This translates into CASSRAGLGTGELFF.

The rearrangement joins TRBV10-2 to TRBJ2-1; 8 nucleotides align to TRBD2. Germline V CDR1 and CDR2: WSHSY, SAAADI. The CDR3 consists of 16 residues. Trimming removed 3 bases from V and 9 bases from J; junction bases left unmatched: 13. The CDR3 sequence: CASSDRSGGGSGEQFF. In DNA, the CDR3 is TGCGCCAGCAGTGATCGGTCGGGGGGGGGTAGTGGTGAGCAGTTCTTC.